This T cell receptor (beta chain) was profiled in a study of blood T cell repertoires in COVID-19. Only in-frame clones appear in the TCRdb table, and some are missing; sequencing was by immunoSEQ multiplex PCR. The sample yields around 380,000 clones, more than 75% seen once. The CDR3 runs to 14 residues. Trimming took off 2 bases at V and 4 bases at J, with 11 bases between the two ends. CDR1 is MNHEY, CDR2 SVGAGI, per germline. This receptor was identified in a human donor with acute or convalescent COVID-19. The donor label of this sample is uncertain. What was sequenced was peripheral blood. The V and J genes are TRBV6-5 and TRBJ1-1; possibly TRBD1 for D (6 bases). This chain's CDR3 is CASSYLGQSTEAFF. As DNA, the CDR3 is TGTGCCAGCAGTTACCTCGGACAGAGCACTGAAGCTTTCTTT.